The clone carrying this T cell receptor (beta chain) was counted many times. Germline CDR1 and CDR2: MNHEY and SMNVEV (reference sequence). The CDR3 consists of 11 residues. The data stem from a study of blood T cells in healthy people across ages. Next came a second PCR, run for about 7 to 12 cycles, which used a sample-barcoded 5' primer along with a J-beta primer mix. TCRdb reprocessed the 5' RACE reads with MiXCR, giving one entry per CDR3 protein. Counted here are 920,000 or so distinct CDR3 sequences, 35% to 50% occurring once; the ten biggest clones make up about 19%. The chain uses TRBV27 and TRBJ2-5, with D hard to call. The tail of the sequence fits TRBJ2-7 better, so the J call may be wrong. Sequencing was carried out using blood. The clonotype originates from a woman aged 60-75 years in good health. The CDR3 DNA reads as TGTGCCAGCACTTACTCGGGCGAGCAGTACTTC. Residues: CASTYSGEQYF.